This TCR beta chain emerged from a study of T-cell memory formation after mild COVID-19. Turning to the study itself: Largely, TCR clusters stayed within a single donor. Study conclusions and caveats: Clones contracting across day 15 to 85 had a balanced CD4/CD8 profile; later expanding clones leaned CD4+. Among CD4+ contracting clones, most were CM and EM, and CD8+ ones EMRA.

5'RACE, which relied on constant-segment primers, yielded TCR alpha and TCR beta cDNA libraries carrying sample barcodes and UMIs. One entry per CDR3 protein, called by TCRdb with MiXCR from the 5' RACE reads. The table lists some 350,000 distinct CDR3 sequences, about a sixth of them singletons. Concerning this clonotype itself: Its specificity is not known.

The trim removed 1 base at V and 6 bases at J, leaving 6 bases unmatched. Germline CDR1 and CDR2: MNHEY and SVGEGT. The CDR3 covers 16 residues. What was sequenced was PBMCs or a T cell subset sorted from them (not recorded which). The sequence came from a man aged 18 to 30 who had mild COVID-19 (a few samples of this study predate the infection). Cell type and time point are not known. V gene TRBV6-2 or TRBV6-3 combines with J gene TRBJ2-2, with 9 bases lining up with TRBD1. The CDR3 loop is CASSYFGTGLAGELFF. The CDR3 DNA is TGTGCCAGCAGTTACTTCGGGACAGGGCTTGCCGGGGAGCTGTTTTTT.